A selection of T cell receptor beta chains follows, all from one sample in a study of blood T cell repertoires in COVID-19. Profiling relied on immunoSEQ multiplex PCR, and the TCRdb table lists in-frame clones only, not all of them. The sample carries a few hundred thousand clones, around 85% recorded once. Sequencing was carried out using PBMCs or T cells enriched from blood (not recorded which). The origin of the receptors is a woman aged 55 to 70 who had recovered from COVID-19. Both conserved end residues are part of each CDR3. A D gene is named only where the DNA matches it firmly. The listing skips clone size in some rows; elsewhere it reads once, few, many or a size class.

v_gene	abundance	d_gene	j_gene	CDR3nt	CDR3aa
TRBV25-1	.	.	TRBJ1-4	TGTGCCAGCAGTGAATATATAGGGGGTGATTACAATGAAAAACTGTTTTTT	CASSEYIGGDYNEKLFF
TRBV19	.	.	TRBJ2-3	TGTGCCAGTAGTACCCAAGGGGGACGCACAGATACGCAGTATTTT	CASSTQGGRTDTQYF
TRBV7-2	once	TRBD2	TRBJ2-1	TGTGCCAGCAGCGCACTAGCGGGGGCCTACAATGAGCAGTTCTTC	CASSALAGAYNEQFF
TRBV5-1	.	TRBD2	TRBJ2-3	TGCGCCAGCAGTCGGTCGCGACTAGCGGGGGGGCCTAGCACAGATACGCAGTATTTT	CASSRSRLAGGPSTDTQYF
TRBV27	.	.	TRBJ1-4	TGTGCCAGCAGACCCCTCACAGGGATTAATGAAAAACTGTTTTTT	CASRPLTGINEKLFF
TRBV6-5	.	TRBD1	TRBJ2-7	TGTGCCAGCACCCGAACAGGGGGCTACGAGCAGTACTTC	CASTRTGGYEQYF
TRBV19	.	TRBD1	TRBJ1-2	TGTGCCACTGGACAGGGGCCAGTTAGTAGCTATGGCTACACCTTC	CATGQGPVSSYGYTF
TRBV10-3	.	.	TRBJ1-1	TGTGCCATCCGACAGGAAGGCACTGAAGCTTTCTTT	CAIRQEGTEAFF
TRBV19	.	TRBD2	TRBJ2-1	TGTGCCAGTAGTCCTAGCGGGGGGTTCTACAATGAGCAGTTCTTC	CASSPSGGFYNEQFF
TRBV18	.	TRBD2	TRBJ2-1	TGTGCCAGCTCACAGCGGGGCGCAGGCTACAATGAGCAGTTCTTC	CASSQRGAGYNEQFF
TRBV5-1	.	TRBD1	TRBJ1-4	TGCGCCAGCGGGACAGGGGTCGACGAAAAACTGTTTTTT	CASGTGVDEKLFF
TRBV29-1	.	TRBD1	TRBJ1-2	TGCAGCGTTGGGAAGACAGGGAACTATGGCTACACCTTC	CSVGKTGNYGYTF
TRBV27	once	.	TRBJ2-4	TGTGCCAGCACCAAACTAGAAACCAAAAACATTCAGTACTTC	CASTKLETKNIQYF
TRBV9	.	.	TRBJ1-3	TGTGCCAGCAGCGTTCACTCACAGGGCGGAAACACCATATATTTT	CASSVHSQGGNTIYF
TRBV10-3	.	.	TRBJ2-2	TGTGCCATCAGTATGACAGAGACGAACACCGGGGAGCTGTTTTTT	CAISMTETNTGELFF
TRBV4-1	.	.	TRBJ1-2	TGCGCCAGCAGCCAAGACCGCCGCGGGGATAGGGATGGCTACACCTTC	CASSQDRRGDRDGYTF
TRBV4-1	.	TRBD1	TRBJ2-7	TGCGCCAGCAGCCAAGATGGGGGGACAGGGGCCGAAACCTACGAGCAGTACTTC	CASSQDGGTGAETYEQYF
TRBV7-2	.	TRBD2	TRBJ2-5	TGTGCCAGCAGCGCCCAGACTAGCGGGGGGGCCACAGAGACCCAGTACTTC	CASSAQTSGGATETQYF